This T cell receptor beta chain was observed in a study of CD8 T cells in ankylosing spondylitis. For this clonotype: Its specificity is unknown.

Study-wide results and caveats: Earlier studies detected some motif variants in reactive arthritis synovial fluid and blood.

Quantitative 5'-RACE with molecular barcodes generated TCR beta libraries. From the 5' RACE reads, TCRdb called clonotypes with MiXCR, one entry per CDR3 protein. This sample carries 300,000 to 350,000 distinct CDR3 sequences, roughly 14% of them seen once, and the ten largest clones take about 1%. This CDR3 spans 16 amino acids. Germline V gene data show CDR1 as MNHEY and CDR2 as SVGEGT. J was trimmed by 6 bases and V by 5 bases; bases with no gene match: 11. The specimen was blood, either unsorted or a sorted T cell fraction (not recorded which). This sequence originates from a male donor with ankylosing spondylitis or in good health (not recorded which). The chain uses TRBV6-2 or TRBV6-3 and TRBJ2-2, with TRBD2 matching 8 bases. The DNA of the CDR3 is TGTGCCAGCAGTCCCGGGACTAGAGTTGCTCCCGGGGAGCTGTTTTTT. Translating gives CASSPGTRVAPGELFF.